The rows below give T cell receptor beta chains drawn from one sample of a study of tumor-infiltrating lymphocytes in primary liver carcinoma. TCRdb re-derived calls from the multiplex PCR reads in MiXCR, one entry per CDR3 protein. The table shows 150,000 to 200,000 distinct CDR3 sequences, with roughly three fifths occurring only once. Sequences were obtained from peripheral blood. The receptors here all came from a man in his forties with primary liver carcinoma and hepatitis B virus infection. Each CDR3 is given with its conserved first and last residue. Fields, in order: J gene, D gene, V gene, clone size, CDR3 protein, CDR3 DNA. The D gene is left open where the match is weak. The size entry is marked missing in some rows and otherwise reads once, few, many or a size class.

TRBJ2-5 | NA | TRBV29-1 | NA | CSAQLPGRETQYF | TGCAGCGCCCAATTGCCGGGGAGGGAGACCCAGTACTTC
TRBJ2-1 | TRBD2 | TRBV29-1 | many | CSVEELAGLNEQFF | TGCAGCGTTGAAGAACTAGCGGGCCTCAATGAGCAGTTCTTC
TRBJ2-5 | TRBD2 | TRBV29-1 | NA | CGPGGEGLNGTQYF | TGCGGCCCGGGGGGGGAGGGCTTAAATGGGACCCAGTACTTC
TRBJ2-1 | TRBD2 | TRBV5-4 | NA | CASSLFSGAYNEQFF | TGTGCCAGCAGCTTGTTTAGCGGGGCCTACAATGAGCAGTTCTTC
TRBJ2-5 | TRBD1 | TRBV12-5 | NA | CASGLGTGLETQYF | TGTGCTAGTGGTTTGGGGACAGGGTTAGAGACCCAGTACTTC
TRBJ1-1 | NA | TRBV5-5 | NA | CANSSYTGGAFF | TGTGCCAACAGCTCCTACACGGGTGGAGCTTTCTTT
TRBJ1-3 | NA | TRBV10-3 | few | CAISEGSYGNTIYF | TGTGCCATCAGTGAGGGGTCCTACGGAAACACCATATATTTT
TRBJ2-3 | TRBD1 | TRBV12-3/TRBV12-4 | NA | CASSFVVGGTGNTQYF | TGTGCCAGCAGTTTCGTTGTAGGAGGGACAGGGAACACGCAGTATTTT
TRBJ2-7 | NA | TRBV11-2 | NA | CASSLFSESYGRYF | TGTGCCAGCAGCTTATTCTCAGAGAGCTACGGGCGGTACTTC
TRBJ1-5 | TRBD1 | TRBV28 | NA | CASRTGYSNQPQHF | TGTGCCAGTCGGACAGGATATAGCAATCAGCCCCAGCATTTT
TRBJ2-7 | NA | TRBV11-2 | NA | CANSLGMGLYEQYF | TGTGCCAACAGCTTAGGTATGGGGCTCTACGAGCAGTACTTC
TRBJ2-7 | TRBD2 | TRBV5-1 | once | CASSQVASGSYEQYF | TGCGCCAGCAGCCAGGTCGCTAGCGGGTCCTACGAGCAGTACTTC
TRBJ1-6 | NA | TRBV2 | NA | CASTVGTINSPLHF | TGTGCCAGCACTGTGGGGACAATTAATTCACCCCTCCACTTT
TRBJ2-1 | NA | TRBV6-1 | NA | CAGSLPGTGNEQFF | TGTGCCGGCAGTTTGCCCGGGACGGGCAATGAGCAGTTCTTC
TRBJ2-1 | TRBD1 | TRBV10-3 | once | CAVEDRGDNEQFF | TGTGCCGTAGAAGACAGGGGAGACAATGAGCAGTTCTTC
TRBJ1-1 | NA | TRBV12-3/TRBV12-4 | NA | CASSYYRARGTEAFF | TGTGCCAGCAGTTACTACAGGGCAAGAGGCACTGAAGCTTTCTTT
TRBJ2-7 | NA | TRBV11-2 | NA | CVSRLTDGAYEKYF | TGTGTCAGTAGATTAACCGACGGAGCCTACGAGAAGTACTTC
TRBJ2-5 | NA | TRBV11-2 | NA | CASSTRFPQETQYF | TGTGCCAGCAGTACCAGGTTCCCGCAAGAGACCCAGTACTTC
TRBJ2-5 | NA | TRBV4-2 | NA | CASSQGTGRMARYF | TGTGCCAGCAGTCAGGGGACGGGGCGTATGGCCCGGTACTTC
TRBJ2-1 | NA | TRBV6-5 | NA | CASSDPGPYNEQFF | TGTGCCAGCAGCGACCCGGGACCATACAATGAGCAGTTCTTC
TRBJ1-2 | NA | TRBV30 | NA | CAWSLAPTSNYGYTF | TGTGCCTGGAGCCTAGCCCCGACAAGCAACTATGGCTACACCTTC
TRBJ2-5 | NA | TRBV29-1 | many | CSVAKDLLQETQYF | TGCAGCGTCGCTAAGGACTTGTTACAAGAGACCCAGTACTTC
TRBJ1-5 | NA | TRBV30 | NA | CAWSLGDSNQPQHF | TGTGCCTGGAGTCTCGGAGACAGCAATCAGCCCCAGCATTTT
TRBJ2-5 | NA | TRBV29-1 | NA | CSVDMGQGTQETQYF | TGCAGCGTTGACATGGGGCAGGGCACCCAAGAGACCCAGTACTTC
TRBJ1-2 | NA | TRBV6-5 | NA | CASSPSGGGANYGYTF | TGTGCCAGCAGCCCTTCAGGCGGTGGTGCTAACTATGGCTACACCTTC
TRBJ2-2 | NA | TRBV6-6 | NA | CASSYSMTTGELFF | TGTGCCAGCAGTTACTCGATGACCACCGGGGAGCTGTTTTTT
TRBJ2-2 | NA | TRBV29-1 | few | CSARVSVDTGELFF | TGCAGCGCCAGGGTTTCGGTGGACACCGGGGAGCTGTTTTTT
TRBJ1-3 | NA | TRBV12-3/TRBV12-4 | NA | CASLGQARSGNTTYF | TGTGCCAGCCTCGGGCAGGCCCGGTCTGGAAACACCACATATTTT
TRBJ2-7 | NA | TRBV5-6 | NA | CASSLATRYEQYF | TGTGCCAGCAGCTTGGCAACTCGGTACGAGCAGTACTTC
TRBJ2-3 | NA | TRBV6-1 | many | CASSEAAGLTDTQYF | TGTGCCAGCAGTGAAGCCGCGGGGCTCACAGATACGCAGTATTTT
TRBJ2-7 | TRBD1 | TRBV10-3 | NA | CAIKPGIGGPYEQYF | TGTGCCATCAAACCGGGGATAGGGGGCCCCTACGAGCAGTACTTC
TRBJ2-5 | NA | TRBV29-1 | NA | CSVDTSYQETQYF | TGCAGCGTTGATACCTCTTACCAAGAGACCCAGTACTTC
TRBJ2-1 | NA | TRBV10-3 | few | CAISESVFNEQFF | TGTGCCATCAGTGAGTCTGTTTTTAATGAGCAGTTCTTC
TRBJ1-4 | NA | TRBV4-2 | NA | CASSQNGATNEKLFF | TGTGCCAGCAGCCAAAATGGAGCAACTAATGAAAAACTGTTTTTT
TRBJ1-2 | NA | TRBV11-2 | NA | CASSPSYNYGYIF | TGTGCCAGCAGCCCCTCCTACAACTATGGCTACATCTTC
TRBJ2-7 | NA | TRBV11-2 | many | CASRSQGYEQYF | TGTGCCAGCAGGAGCCAGGGCTACGAGCAGTACTTC
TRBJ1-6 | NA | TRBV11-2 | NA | CASSLHWYRTSSYNPPLHF | TGTGCCAGCAGCTTGCACTGGTACCGCACGAGCTCCTATAATCCACCCCTCCACTTT
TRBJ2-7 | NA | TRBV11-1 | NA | CASSLGPAGESSYEQYF | TGTGCCAGCAGCTTAGGGCCGGCGGGTGAGAGCTCCTACGAGCAGTACTTC
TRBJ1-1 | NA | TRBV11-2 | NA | CASSLDLGGRVAEAFF | TGTGCCAGCAGTCTCGATTTGGGCGGAAGAGTAGCTGAAGCTTTCTTT
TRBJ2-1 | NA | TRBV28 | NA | CASSSPSVWQFF | TGTGCCAGCAGTTCCCCCTCAGTGTGGCAGTTCTTC
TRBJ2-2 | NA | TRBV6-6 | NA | CASKIGEGELFF | TGTGCCAGCAAAATAGGGGAGGGGGAGCTGTTTTTT
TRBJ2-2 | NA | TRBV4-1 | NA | CASSQVGGRRTGELFF | TGCGCCAGCAGCCAAGTTGGGGGAAGAAGGACCGGGGAGCTGTTTTTT
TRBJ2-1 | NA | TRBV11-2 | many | CASSATGTPQFF | TGTGCCAGCAGCGCGACCGGGACTCCTCAGTTCTTC
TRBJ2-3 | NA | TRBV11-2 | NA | CASSWSDGEGDMQYF | TGTGCCAGCAGCTGGTCAGACGGTGAGGGAGATATGCAGTATTTT
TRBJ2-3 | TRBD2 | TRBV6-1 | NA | CASSVTSGTSTDTQYF | TGTGCCAGCAGTGTGACTAGCGGGACTAGCACAGATACGCAGTATTTT
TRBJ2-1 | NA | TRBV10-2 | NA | CASSEIGRDEQFF | TGCGCCAGCAGTGAGATCGGCAGGGATGAGCAGTTCTTC
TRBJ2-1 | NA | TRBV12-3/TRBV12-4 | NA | CASSLDVRVDEQFF | TGTGCCAGCAGCTTGGACGTCAGGGTGGATGAGCAGTTCTTC
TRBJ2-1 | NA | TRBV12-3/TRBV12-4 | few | CASSRPGFEQFF | TGTGCCAGCAGCCGTCCTGGATTTGAGCAGTTCTTC
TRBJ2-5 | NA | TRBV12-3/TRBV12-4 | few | CATRGRVEEAQYF | TGTGCCACCCGCGGGCGGGTGGAAGAGGCCCAGTACTTC
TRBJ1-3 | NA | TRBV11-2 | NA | CASSHWCSGNTIYF | TGTGCCAGCAGTCACTGGTGCTCCGGAAACACCATATATTTT
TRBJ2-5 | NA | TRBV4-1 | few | CASSQRSTRERQETQYF | TGCGCCAGCAGCCAAAGGTCTACCCGGGAACGCCAAGAGACCCAGTACTTC
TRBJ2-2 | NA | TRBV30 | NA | CAWSVLAGELFF | TGTGCCTGGAGTGTACTGGCAGGGGAGCTGTTTTTT
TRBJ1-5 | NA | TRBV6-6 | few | CASSYRDGGNQPQHF | TGTGCCAGCAGTTACAGGGACGGGGGCAATCAGCCCCAGCATTTT